This paragraph reports one T cell receptor beta chain. CDR1 is SEHNR and CDR2 is FQNEAQ in the germline V gene (reference sequence). Trimming took 6 bases from V and 8 from J; bases not matched to a gene: 3. CDR3 length equals 14 residues. Clones were sequenced by immunoSEQ multiplex PCR, and TCRdb holds only the in-frame ones, with some missing. The sample carries some 70,000 clones, around 95% recorded once. The data were taken from a study of technical replicates of blood from several donors. The clonotype was recovered from a human donor in good health. V and J are TRBV7-9 and TRBJ2-1; 14 bases match TRBD2. Sequenced input: T cells isolated from PBMCs. In DNA form, the CDR3 reads TGTGCCAGCAGTAGGGGACTAGCGGGAGATGAGCAGTTCTTC. As protein: CASSRGLAGDEQFF.